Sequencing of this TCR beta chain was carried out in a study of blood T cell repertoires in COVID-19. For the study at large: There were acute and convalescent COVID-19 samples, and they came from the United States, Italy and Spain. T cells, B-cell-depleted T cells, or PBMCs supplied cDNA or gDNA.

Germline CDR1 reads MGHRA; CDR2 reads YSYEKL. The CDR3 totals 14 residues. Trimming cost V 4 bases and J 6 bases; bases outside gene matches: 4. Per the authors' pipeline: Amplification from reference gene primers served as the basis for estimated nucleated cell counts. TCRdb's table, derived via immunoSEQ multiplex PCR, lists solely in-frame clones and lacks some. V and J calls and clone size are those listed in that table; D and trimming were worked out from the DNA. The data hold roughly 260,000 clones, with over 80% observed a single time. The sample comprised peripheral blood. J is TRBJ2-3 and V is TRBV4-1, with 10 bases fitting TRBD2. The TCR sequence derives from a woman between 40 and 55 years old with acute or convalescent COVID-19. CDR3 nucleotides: TGCGCCAGCAGCCGTAGCGGGGGGTTGGATACGCAGTATTTT. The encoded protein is CASSRSGGLDTQYF.